These 24 T cell receptor beta chains were sequenced from one sample in a study of T cells in Graves' hyperthyroidism and ophthalmopathy. TCR beta CDR3 sequences were amplified from RNA transcripts. The HTBI set primed first-round TCR CDR3 RT-PCR. TCRdb ran MiXCR on the multiplex PCR reads and lists one entry per CDR3 protein. The table has 190,000 or so distinct CDR3 sequences, around 17% seen once. The sample comprised blood. These receptors all stem from a man aged 35-49 years with Graves' hyperthyroidism.

This clonotype was observed many times. The chain combines TRBV6-2 or TRBV6-3 with TRBJ2-7; D may be TRBD1 (5 bases). The germline V gene has CDR1 MNHEY and CDR2 SVGEGT. Between the trimmed V and J ends, which lost 0 bases and 5 bases, there was a span of 14 bases. The CDR3 loop spans 15 amino acids. The CDR3 DNA reads TGTGCCAGCAGTTACTCGACAGCATCACGGGACGAGCAGTACTTC. This gives the protein CASSYSTASRDEQYF.

This clonotype was observed at least ten times. The rearrangement uses TRBV7-9 and TRBJ1-2, with a tentative D call TRBD1 (5 bases). There are 15 residues in the CDR3. V was pared by 5 bases and J by 8 bases, with 21 bases between. Per the germline V gene, CDR1 is SEHNR and CDR2 is FQNEAQ (reference sequence). The CDR3 reads CASSPRVPRGGGYTF. DNA for the CDR3: TGTGCCAGCAGCCCTCGGGTACCGAGGGGAGGCGGCTACACCTTC. The full variable domain, its missing parts supplied by reference TRBV7-9 and TRBJ1-2, is DTGVSQNPRHKITKRGQNVTFRCDPISEHNRLYWYRQTLGQGPEFLTYFQNEAQLEKSRLLSDRFSAERPKGSFSTLEIQRTEQGDSAMYLCASSPRVPRGGGYTFGSGTRLTVV.

This clonotype was detected many times. The chain is built from TRBV27 and TRBJ1-1; 9 bases map to TRBD1. CDR1 is MNHEY, CDR2 SMNVEV, per germline (reference sequence). Losses at the gene ends were 5 bases for V and 3 bases for J; bases not matched to a gene: 4. The CDR3 runs to 14 residues. In nucleotides, the CDR3 is TGTGCCAGCAGTCTAAGGGACAGGGACACTGAAGCTTTCTTT. Translated, it gives CASSLRDRDTEAFF.

The chain recombines TRBV20-1 with TRBJ1-1, with D possibly being TRBD1 (5 bases). The CDR3 loop spans 13 amino acids. Trimming shortened V by 6 bases and J by 5 bases, and 16 bases separated the two germline ends. The germline gives CDR1 DFQATT, CDR2 SNEGSKA (reference sequence). CDR3 sequence: CSAGSQGGTEAFF. DNA for the CDR3: TGCAGTGCCGGCAGCCAGGGCGGGACTGAAGCTTTCTTT.

This sequence joins TRBV7-3 and TRBJ2-3, with 7 bases aligning to TRBD2. CDR1 and CDR2 (germline): SGHTA, FQGTGA. The length of the CDR3 is 18 residues. V trimming: 0 bases; J trimming: 2 bases; junction bases outside the gene matches: 11. The CDR3 spells CASSLTGQRDLLTDTQYF. The CDR3 coding sequence is TGTGCCAGCAGCTTAACAGGGCAGCGGGACTTACTCACAGATACGCAGTATTTT.

With regard to this clonotype: A much larger clone differs by one base, so this may be a read error. V usage is TRBV10-3 and J usage is TRBJ2-7; D may be TRBD2 (5 bases). The V end was cut by 8 bases, the J end by 6 bases, with 17 bases between. Germline loops: CDR1 ENHRY, CDR2 SYGVKD. CDR3 size: 13 residues. CDR3 in DNA: TGTGCCATCGGTGGGAGTATGGAAGCCGAGCAGTACTTC. Encoded protein: CAIGGSMEAEQYF.

CDR3 residues: CASSWGSGVGNEQFF. CDR3 nucleotides: TGCGCCAGCAGCTGGGGTAGCGGGGTAGGCAATGAGCAGTTCTTC. The rearrangement joins TRBV5-1 to TRBJ2-1; TRBD2 matches at 8 bases. Germline V gene data show CDR1 as SGHRS and CDR2 as YFSETQ. The CDR3 consists of 15 residues. With 3 bases clipped from V and 6 bases from J, the junction kept 8 bases outside the gene matches.

This clonotype was detected only a few times. This chain connects TRBV9 to TRBJ1-2, with no clear D. The CDR3 is 12 amino acids. The V end lost 4 bases, the J end lost 6 bases, and 10 bases lay between the germline ends. CDR1 and CDR2 (germline): SGDLS, YYNGEE. DNA for the CDR3: TGTGCCAGCAGCCAAAGCGTGGATGGCTACACCTTC. Translating gives CASSQSVDGYTF.

This clonotype was observed many times. The chain has TRBV9 and TRBJ2-7; 10 bases map to TRBD2. CDR1 is SGDLS, CDR2 YYNGEE, per germline. The CDR3 has 14 amino acids. Trimming at V came to 3 bases and at J to 4 bases, leaving 4 bases not matched to a gene. CDR3 region: CASSGLAGAYEQYF. CDR3 DNA: TGTGCCAGCAGCGGCCTAGCGGGGGCTTACGAGCAGTACTTC.

This clonotype was observed many times. The chain joins TRBV30 to TRBJ2-3; D perhaps matches TRBD2 (6 bases). Germline V gene sequence: CDR1 GTSNPN, CDR2 SVGIG (reference sequence). The CDR3 covers 12 residues. Trimming stripped 8 bases from V and 9 bases from J, with 18 bases between. The CDR3 protein is CAGGARIGTQYF. CDR3 bases: TGTGCCGGAGGGGCCCGGATTGGGACGCAGTATTTT. Combining the CDR3 with reference TRBV30 and TRBJ2-3 gives the whole variable domain SQTIHQWPATLVQPVGSPLSLECTVEGTSNPNLYWYRQAAGRGLQLLFYSVGIGQISSEVPQNLSASRPQDRQFILSSKKLLLSDSGFYLCAGGARIGTQYFGPGTRLTVL.

This clonotype has ten or more counts. This chain joins TRBV10-3 and TRBJ2-3; D remains unclear. Looked up from germline, CDR1 is ENHRY and CDR2 is SYGVKD. CDR3 length: 11 amino acids. Trimming removed 6 bases at V and 4 bases at J, with 5 bases between. CDR3 amino acids: CAIRIADTQYF. CDR3 nucleotide sequence: TGTGCCATCAGGATAGCAGATACGCAGTATTTT.

The CDR3 spells CASSSQGARGYTF. As DNA, the CDR3 is TGTGCCAGCAGTTCCCAGGGGGCTAGGGGCTACACCTTC. The chain combines TRBV6-1 with TRBJ1-2; 8 nucleotides align to TRBD1. J was trimmed by 8 bases and V by 5 bases; bases with no gene match: 7. The length of the CDR3 is 13 residues. Germline CDR1 reads MNHNS; CDR2 reads SASEGT.

This clonotype showed up many times. The chain uses TRBV10-1 and TRBJ2-7, with TRBD2 matching over 7 bases. The CDR3 extends over 15 amino acids. Germline V CDR1 and CDR2: WNHNN, SYGVQD (reference sequence). The ends lost 3 bases at V and 4 bases at J; junction bases unmatched: 9. The CDR3 protein is CASSDGTAGVYEQYF. DNA for the CDR3: TGCGCCAGCAGTGATGGAACGGCGGGGGTTTACGAGCAGTACTTC.

The CDR3: CASSLAGNPEGNTIYF. The CDR3 DNA is TGTGCCAGCAGCTTAGCGGGAAACCCGGAGGGAAACACCATATATTTT. The chain has TRBV7-9 and TRBJ1-3; no firm D call. The CDR3 spans 16 residues. CDR1 SEHNR and CDR2 FQNEAQ come from the germline V gene (reference sequence). V was shortened by 0 bases and J by 4 bases, with 13 bases between the two germline ends.

Ten or more counts support this clonotype. The J gene is TRBJ1-1, the V gene TRBV6-1, with D perhaps TRBD1 (5 bases). The V end lost 5 bases, the J end lost 2 bases, and 15 bases lay between the germline ends. Germline V CDR1 and CDR2: MNHNS, SASEGT. The CDR3 length is 15 residues. CDR3 residues: CASSYRIQGNTEAFF. DNA of the CDR3: TGTGCCAGCAGTTACAGAATCCAGGGAAACACTGAAGCTTTCTTT.

This clonotype was counted only a few times. This chain links TRBV7-2 with TRBJ2-3; 12 bases align to TRBD2. The J segment lost 14 bases and the V segment lost 5 bases, leaving 14 bases of the junction unmatched. Looked up from germline, CDR1 is SGHTA and CDR2 is FQGNSA. The CDR3 extends over 15 amino acids. The CDR3 region is CASSPRAEPGLAGYF. As DNA, the CDR3 is TGTGCCAGCAGCCCCCGGGCAGAACCGGGACTAGCGGGGTATTTT. Variable domain in full (rest from reference TRBV7-2 and TRBJ2-3): GAGVSQSPSNKVTEKGKDVELRCDPISGHTALYWYRQSLGQGLEFLIYFQGNSAPDKSGLPSDRFSAERTGGSVSTLTIQRTQQEDSAVYLCASSPRAEPGLAGYFGPGTRLTVL.

This clonotype has at least ten counts. The rearrangement joins TRBV20-1 to TRBJ1-1, with 8 positions matching TRBD1. The CDR3 spans 14 residues. The germline V gene has CDR1 DFQATT and CDR2 SNEGSKA (reference sequence). After removal of 4 bases from V and 1 base from J, the junction contained 5 bases not matched to a gene. This chain's CDR3 is CSAKGDRRNTEAFF. The DNA for the CDR3 is TGCAGTGCTAAGGGGGACAGGAGGAACACTGAAGCTTTCTTT.

This clonotype came up many times. This chain joins TRBV5-1 and TRBJ2-3, with D possibly being TRBD2 (6 bases). From germline, CDR1 is SGHRS and CDR2 YFSETQ. This CDR3 region has 15 residues. V was shortened by 4 bases and J by 4 bases, with 16 bases between the two germline ends. The DNA for the CDR3 is TGCGCCAGCAGCCGCCGGGCGGGGAACGCAGATACGCAGTATTTT. Protein sequence: CASSRRAGNADTQYF.

J is TRBJ1-4 and V is TRBV4-3; D ambiguous. Germline CDR1 and CDR2: LGHNA and YSLEER. The CDR3 loop spans 15 amino acids. With 4 bases removed from V and 7 bases from J, the gap between germline ends came to 16 bases. The CDR3 nucleotides are TGCGCCAGCAGCCGATCCCCGGGATCCGGTGAAAAACTGTTTTTT. This sequence encodes CASSRSPGSGEKLFF.

The rearrangement joins TRBV20-1 to TRBJ2-3; D uncertain. Germline V gives CDR1 DFQATT, CDR2 SNEGSKA (reference sequence). V gave up 6 bases and J gave up 3 bases, with 10 bases separating them. The CDR3 loop spans 12 amino acids. CDR3 sequence reads: CSASARTDTQYF. The DNA of the CDR3 is TGCAGTGCCAGCGCTAGAACAGATACGCAGTATTTT.

This clonotype was detected ten times or more. The gene calls are TRBV6-5 and TRBJ1-5, with D tentatively TRBD1 (6 bases). This CDR3 has 14 residues. Germline V lookup: CDR1 MNHEY, CDR2 SVGAGI. V gave up 2 bases and J gave up 4 bases, with 9 bases separating them. CDR3: CASSYDRKNQPQHF. The DNA for the CDR3 is TGTGCCAGCAGTTACGACAGGAAAAATCAGCCCCAGCATTTT.

This sequence joins TRBV20-1 and TRBJ2-5; no reliable D call. The CDR3 is 11 amino acids. Trimming pared 7 bases from V and 0 bases from J, leaving 6 bases between. Germline CDR1 DFQATT, CDR2 SNEGSKA (reference sequence). CDR3 protein: CSGGDQETQYF. The CDR3 nucleotides read TGCAGTGGGGGTGACCAAGAGACCCAGTACTTC.

The table lists this clonotype with many counts. As DNA, the CDR3 is TGTGCCAGCAGCTTAGAAGGGCCACGAGTTACGGAGACCCAGTACTTC. It codes for CASSLEGPRVTETQYF. This chain uses TRBV7-2 with TRBJ2-5; D unclear. Germline-derived CDR1 and CDR2 are SGHTA and FQGNSA. The germline V and J ends were trimmed by 1 base and 5 bases, with 17 bases remaining between them. The CDR3 runs 16 residues.

This clonotype was picked up many times. The genes are TRBV5-1 and TRBJ1-1, with 8 bases aligning to TRBD1. V gave up 5 bases and J gave up 5 bases; unmatched junction bases: 5. Germline V gives CDR1 SGHRS, CDR2 YFSETQ. This CDR3 region has 13 residues. The CDR3 DNA follows: TGCGCCAGCAGAAGGACAGGGCGAACTGAAGCTTTCTTT. Its protein is CASRRTGRTEAFF.